This T cell receptor (beta chain) was profiled in a study of human T cells and chemical hapten exposure. The time point was: patch test 3, about 24 weeks after DPC sensitization. Noted treatment: therapeutic diphenylcyclopropenone sensitization with weekly scalp DPC. TCRdb redid the calling of the RACE reads with MiXCR, one entry per CDR3 protein. The sample shows 82,000 or so distinct CDR3 sequences, 10% to 15% of them seen only once. This clonotype was counted only a few times. As yet, its antigen is unknown. Broader study findings: There was no change with DPC sensitization in TCRs above 1 in 1000 frequency.

Here the sequenced sample was whole blood, taken in connection with sensitization to the hapten diphenylcyclopropenone (DPC). The TCR was taken from a woman aged 45-60 years with alopecia areata. Some clones in this sample may be carry-over from other donors' samples.

The CDR3 bases are TGTGCCAGCAGGGGGAGCGGGAGGAGGAACGAGCAGTACTTC. Amino acid sequence: CASRGSGRRNEQYF. This chain connects TRBV28 to TRBJ2-7, with 9 bases fitting TRBD2. The CDR3 loop spans 14 amino acids. The V segment lost 6 bases and the J segment 5 bases; nucleotides outside the gene matches: 8. The germline gives CDR1 MDHEN, CDR2 SYDVKM.